Detailed here is one TCR beta chain. This specimen belongs to a study of blood T cell repertoires in COVID-19. Sequenced by immunoSEQ multiplex PCR; TCRdb stores in-frame clones only, minus some. The sample carries 40,000 to 65,000 clones, around 78% recorded once. The ends lost 1 base at V and 2 bases at J; junction bases unmatched: 6. The CDR3 is made up of 16 amino acids. CDR1 and CDR2 from the germline V gene are SGHAT and FQNNGV. Specimen: peripheral blood. The TCR comes from a human donor with active or convalescent COVID-19. The donor label of this sample is uncertain. The genes are TRBV11-2 and TRBJ2-3; 7 bases agree with TRBD2. The CDR3 protein is CASSLVGGSPTDTQYF. Here the CDR3 DNA reads TGTGCCAGCAGCTTAGTGGGCGGGAGTCCCACAGATACGCAGTATTTT.